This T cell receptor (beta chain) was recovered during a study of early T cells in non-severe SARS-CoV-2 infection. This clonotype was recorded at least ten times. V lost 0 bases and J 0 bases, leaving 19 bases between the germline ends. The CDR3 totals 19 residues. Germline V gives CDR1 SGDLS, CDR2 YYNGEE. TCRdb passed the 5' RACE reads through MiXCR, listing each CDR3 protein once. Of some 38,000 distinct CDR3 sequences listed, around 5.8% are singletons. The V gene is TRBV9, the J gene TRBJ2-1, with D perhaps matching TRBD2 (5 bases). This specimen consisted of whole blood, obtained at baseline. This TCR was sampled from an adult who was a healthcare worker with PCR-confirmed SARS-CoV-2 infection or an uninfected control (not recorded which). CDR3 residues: CASSVGLLGSASSYNEQFF. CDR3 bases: TGTGCCAGCAGCGTAGGCCTCTTGGGTAGCGCGAGCTCCTACAATGAGCAGTTCTTC. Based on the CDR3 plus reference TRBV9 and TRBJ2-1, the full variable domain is DSGVTQTPKHLITATGQRVTLRCSPRSGDLSVYWYQQSLDQGLQFLIQYYNGEERAKGNILERFSAQQFPDLHSELNLSSLELGDSALYFCASSVGLLGSASSYNEQFFGPGTRLTVL.